This T cell receptor (beta chain) was recovered during a study of T cell responses to AZD1222 COVID-19 vaccine. At the level of the study: Second doses at about 4 or about 12 weeks were pooled. General observations from the study: Unmutated variant regions are reportedly the target of nearly half of TCRs that are spike-specific.

The germline CDR1 and CDR2 sequences are MDHEN and SYDVKM. V was pared by 6 bases and J by 9 bases, with 12 bases between. This CDR3 is built from 11 residues. About this clone: The antigen is unknown.

Data came from immunoSEQ multiplex PCR; TCRdb stores just in-frame clones and leaves some out. The sample includes roughly 120,000 clones, over 75% of them seen just once. The source is an adult in good health. The chain employs TRBV28 and TRBJ2-7; unclear D gene. The sample here was peripheral blood, taken on day 0 of AZD1222 vaccination. CDR3 in amino acids: CASSSSPRQYF. For the CDR3, the DNA is TGTGCCAGCAGCTCCTCCCCCAGGCAGTACTTC.